Listed below are T cell receptor beta chains from one sample, sequenced in a study of blood T cell repertoires in COVID-19. The protocol was immunoSEQ multiplex PCR, while the TCRdb copy is restricted to in-frame clones and leaves out a portion. The sample has around 150,000 clones, around 87% seen once. What was sequenced was peripheral blood. The receptors shown here come from a woman between 40 and 55 years old with acute or convalescent COVID-19. Both conserved end residues are part of each CDR3. The D gene is left open where the match is weak. Only some rows state a clone size, as once, few, many or a class for expanded clones.

>few|TRBJ1-5|TRBV4-1|.
TGCGCCAGCAGCCAAACCGGGACACTGTCGTCCCAGCATTTT
CASSQTGTLSSQHF
>.|TRBJ1-3|TRBV18|.
TGTGCCAGCTCACGAGACGGGATCTCTGGAAACACCATATATTTT
CASSRDGISGNTIYF
>.|TRBJ2-5|TRBV5-4|.
TGTGCCAGCAGCCTGCCCAGGGAAGGGCAAGAGACCCAGTACTTC
CASSLPREGQETQYF
>.|TRBJ1-2|TRBV10-3|.
TGTGCCATCAGTGAGGGTCAGGGGCACGGCTACACCTTC
CAISEGQGHGYTF
>.|TRBJ1-3|TRBV27|TRBD1
TGTGCCAGCAGTCCGGGACAGGGGTCTGGAAACACCATATATTTT
CASSPGQGSGNTIYF
>.|TRBJ1-5|TRBV3-1/TRBV3-2|.
TGTGCCAGCAGCCAAACCCGGGAAGGAGGGCCAACCAATCAGCCCCAGCATTTT
CASSQTREGGPTNQPQHF
>.|TRBJ2-1|TRBV6-6|.
TGTGCCAGCAGTCATGTGCAGGGAAATGAGCAGTTCTTC
CASSHVQGNEQFF
>.|TRBJ1-6|TRBV27|.
TGTGCCAGCAGTTTAAGCGGCTTTCCCTATAATTCACCCCTCCACTTT
CASSLSGFPYNSPLHF
>.|TRBJ2-1|TRBV7-9|TRBD2
TGTGCCAGCAGCCTAACTAGCGGGTATGAGCAGTTCTTC
CASSLTSGYEQFF
>once|TRBJ1-1|TRBV19|TRBD1
TGTGCCAGTAGTACCCCAGGGGGCACTGAAGCTTTCTTT
CASSTPGGTEAFF
>.|TRBJ2-3|TRBV11-3|.
TGTGCCAGCAGCCCTCGACAGTCAGATACGCAGTATTTT
CASSPRQSDTQYF
>.|TRBJ2-5|TRBV18|.
TGTGCCAGCTCACCGCCGGGACATCAACAGACCCAGTACTTC
CASSPPGHQQTQYF
>.|TRBJ2-5|TRBV7-6|TRBD2
TGTGCCAGCAGCTTAGAGACTAGGACTAGCGGGAGCGAGACCCAGTACTTC
CASSLETRTSGSETQYF
>.|TRBJ1-1|TRBV23-1|.
TGCGCCAGCAGTCCCCTGGGGCAGGAGGGATGGGGGAACACTGAAGCTTTCTTT
CASSPLGQEGWGNTEAFF
>few|TRBJ1-3|TRBV19|.
TGTGCCAGTAGTATAACCGGGGGGCCTAGCTCTGGAAACACCATATATTTT
CASSITGGPSSGNTIYF
>.|TRBJ2-1|TRBV10-3|.
TGTGCCATCAGTCACCCCTCCGGTAATGAGCAGTTCTTC
CAISHPSGNEQFF
>.|TRBJ2-1|TRBV12-2|.
TGTGCAAGTCGCTTAGTATTTCACTTTCTCGGGACTAGATCCTTCAATGAGCAGTTCTTC
CASRLVFHFLGTRSFNEQFF
>.|TRBJ2-5|TRBV20-1|TRBD1
TGCAGTGCTAGTCGCTCGGGACAGGGTTCGGAGACCCAGTACTTC
CSASRSGQGSETQYF
>.|TRBJ1-1|TRBV19|TRBD1
TGTGCCAGTAGTAGGTCCGGGACAGGGGAAAGAAACACTGAAGCTTTCTTT
CASSRSGTGERNTEAFF
>.|TRBJ1-2|TRBV7-2|.
TGTGCCAGCAGCTTAAGCAGGCTTAACTATGGCTACACCTTC
CASSLSRLNYGYTF
>.|TRBJ1-6|TRBV6-5|TRBD1
TGTGCCAGCAGTTACTCTATTCAGGGGGACTCACCCCTCCACTTT
CASSYSIQGDSPLHF
>.|TRBJ2-3|TRBV20-1|TRBD1
TGCAGTGCTAGTCCAACGACAGGGGGCTGGTATACGCAGTATTTT
CSASPTTGGWYTQYF
>.|TRBJ1-2|TRBV3-1/TRBV3-2|.
TGTGCCAGCAGCCAAAGGACAGATGGCTACACCTTC
CASSQRTDGYTF
>once|TRBJ1-2|TRBV19|.
TGTGCCAGTAGCTCCTTTCCCTATGGCTACACCTTC
CASSSFPYGYTF
>.|TRBJ1-1|TRBV12-3/TRBV12-4|TRBD1
TGTGCCAGCAGTCAAGGGACAGGGACAGCTTTCTTT
CASSQGTGTAFF
>.|TRBJ1-2|TRBV7-6|.
TGTGCCAGCAGCTTACGCGGGTTAGATGGCTACACCTTC
CASSLRGLDGYTF
>.|TRBJ1-2|TRBV6-5|TRBD1
TGTGCCAGCAGTTACTCGAGAAGGGGGCTGAACTATGGCTACACCTTC
CASSYSRRGLNYGYTF
>.|TRBJ2-3|TRBV7-2|.
TGTGCCAGCAGCTTAGCGGGGGTAGCGGTCACAGATACGCAGTATTTT
CASSLAGVAVTDTQYF
>.|TRBJ2-1|TRBV4-3|.
TGCGCCAGCAGCGCAGAGGGAGCAAGCTACAATGAGCAGTTCTTC
CASSAEGASYNEQFF
>.|TRBJ2-3|TRBV24-1|TRBD1
TGTGCCACTCAGGGGGCAGCAGGCCCAGATACGCAGTATTTT
CATQGAAGPDTQYF
>.|TRBJ1-2|TRBV12-5|.
TGTGCTAGTGGTCCGCCCGGGGGAAACTATGGCTACACCTTC
CASGPPGGNYGYTF
>.|TRBJ1-5|TRBV15|.
TGTGCCACCGAGGGGGGGAATAGCAATCAGCCCCAGCATTTT
CATEGGNSNQPQHF
>once|TRBJ2-1|TRBV7-9|TRBD2
TGTGCCAGCACCGCACTGGATCCGGGACTAGCGGTCTCCTACAATGAGCAGTTCTTC
CASTALDPGLAVSYNEQFF
>.|TRBJ1-2|TRBV3-1/TRBV3-2|.
TGTGCCAGCAGCCACAAGACTACGGTATCTAACTATGGCTACACCTTC
CASSHKTTVSNYGYTF
>.|TRBJ1-1|TRBV11-3|.
TGTGCCAGCAGCTTACTACAGGGTACTGAAGCTTTCTTT
CASSLLQGTEAFF
>few|TRBJ2-1|TRBV27|TRBD2
TGTGCCAGCAGTTTCTCGACTAGCGGGAGGAATGAGCAGTTCTTC
CASSFSTSGRNEQFF
>.|TRBJ1-3|TRBV30|.
TGTGCCTGGAGCGGAGACTACGGGACCATATATTTT
CAWSGDYGTIYF
>.|TRBJ1-3|TRBV9|TRBD1
TGTGCCAGCAGTCACCCGGGACAGGGGTCCTCTGGAAACACCATATATTTT
CASSHPGQGSSGNTIYF
>once|TRBJ2-1|TRBV28|.
TGTGCCAGCAGTCCGAGGGGGGGCCGAGGCAATGAGCAGTTCTTC
CASSPRGGRGNEQFF
>.|TRBJ2-3|TRBV7-3|TRBD1
TGTGCCAGCAGCTTGTCAGGGGGTGACACAGATACGCAGTATTTT
CASSLSGGDTDTQYF
>.|TRBJ1-5|TRBV27|TRBD1
TGTGCCAGCAGTCCATTACCGGGACAGGGTTTCCAGCCCCAGCATTTT
CASSPLPGQGFQPQHF
>.|TRBJ2-1|TRBV7-2|TRBD2
TGTGCCAGCAGCTCGACTAGCGGGAGCTTAAGGCAGTTCTTC
CASSSTSGSLRQFF
>.|TRBJ2-1|TRBV6-2/TRBV6-3|.
TGTGCCAGCAGTTACTCGGGTCAGGGAAATGAGCAGTTCTTC
CASSYSGQGNEQFF
>.|TRBJ1-4|TRBV6-1|TRBD1
TGTGCCAGCAGTGAAAATTATGGGACAGGCAATGAAAAACTGTTTTTT
CASSENYGTGNEKLFF
>.|TRBJ2-5|TRBV19|.
TGTGCCAGTAGTAAAAGCCAGGGGAAGACCCAGTACTTC
CASSKSQGKTQYF
>.|TRBJ2-7|TRBV20-1|.
TGCAGTGCTAGTCCGCCAGGGATCGTCACCTACGAGCAGTACTTC
CSASPPGIVTYEQYF
>.|TRBJ2-3|TRBV10-3|TRBD1
TGTGCCATCAGTGAGTCTACAGGGGGCAGGGCAGATACGCAGTATTTT
CAISESTGGRADTQYF
>.|TRBJ1-5|TRBV4-3|TRBD1
TGCGCCAGCAGCCCTACAGGGACAGCCAATCAGCCCCAGCATTTT
CASSPTGTANQPQHF
>.|TRBJ1-1|TRBV19|TRBD1
TGTGCCAGTGGCGGGAGGCAGGGGGACACTGAAGCTTTCTTT
CASGGRQGDTEAFF
>.|TRBJ1-5|TRBV30|.
TGTGCCTGGAGCCGGACAATGAGTGGGAATCAGCCCCAGCATTTT
CAWSRTMSGNQPQHF
>.|TRBJ2-1|TRBV24-1|TRBD2
TGTGCCACCAGTGATTTCCCCGGGACTAGCGTCAATGAGCAGTTCTTC
CATSDFPGTSVNEQFF
>.|TRBJ1-5|TRBV28|.
TGTGCCAGCAGAGAAGAGAGCAATCAGCCCCAGCATTTT
CASREESNQPQHF
>.|TRBJ1-1|TRBV18|.
TGTGCCAGCTCACTACAGCATAGGAACACTGAAGCTTTCTTT
CASSLQHRNTEAFF